This T cell receptor beta chain came from a study of T cells in pancreatic ductal adenocarcinoma. Clones were read by immunoSEQ multiplex PCR, and TCRdb kept only the in-frame ones, dropping some. This table holds 85,000 to 120,000 clones, roughly 95% found once. The CDR3 spans 15 residues. V lost 6 bases and J lost 6; bases outside the gene matches: 10. CDR1 and CDR2 (germline): SNHLY, FYNNEI. This clone is a singleton in its sample. Its antigen is unidentified. Points from the study as a whole: Unique clonotypes were around 8-fold more numerous in blood than in tumor. The resected cohort was biased toward the minority with early-stage disease. Tumor-versus-blood clonality comparisons may be biased toward lower tumor diversity. Tumor and blood clonality did not differ significantly, about 0.11 versus 0.078.

No neoadjuvant therapy was given to the selected pancreatic ductal adenocarcinoma patients before their surgery. Material for sequencing was PBMCs. The chain joins TRBV2 to TRBJ2-1, with 8 bases aligning to TRBD1. This clonotype was sampled from a human donor with pancreatic ductal adenocarcinoma. CDR3 DNA sequence: TGTGCCAGCAGGGATCGGACAGGGTCCGGCAATGAGCAGTTCTTC. Translation gives CASRDRTGSGNEQFF.